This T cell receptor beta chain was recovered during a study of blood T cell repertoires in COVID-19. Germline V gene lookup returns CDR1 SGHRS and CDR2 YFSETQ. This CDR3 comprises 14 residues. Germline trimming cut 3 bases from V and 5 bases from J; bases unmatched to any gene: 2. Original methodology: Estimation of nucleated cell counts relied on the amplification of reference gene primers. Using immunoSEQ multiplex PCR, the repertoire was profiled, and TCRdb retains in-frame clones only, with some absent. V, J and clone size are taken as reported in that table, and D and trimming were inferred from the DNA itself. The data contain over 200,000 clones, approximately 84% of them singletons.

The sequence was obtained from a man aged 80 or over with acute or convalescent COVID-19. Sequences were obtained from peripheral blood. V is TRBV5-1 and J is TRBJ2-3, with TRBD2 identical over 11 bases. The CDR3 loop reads CASSSGLAEDTQYF. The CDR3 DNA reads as TGCGCCAGCAGCTCGGGACTAGCGGAAGATACGCAGTATTTT.